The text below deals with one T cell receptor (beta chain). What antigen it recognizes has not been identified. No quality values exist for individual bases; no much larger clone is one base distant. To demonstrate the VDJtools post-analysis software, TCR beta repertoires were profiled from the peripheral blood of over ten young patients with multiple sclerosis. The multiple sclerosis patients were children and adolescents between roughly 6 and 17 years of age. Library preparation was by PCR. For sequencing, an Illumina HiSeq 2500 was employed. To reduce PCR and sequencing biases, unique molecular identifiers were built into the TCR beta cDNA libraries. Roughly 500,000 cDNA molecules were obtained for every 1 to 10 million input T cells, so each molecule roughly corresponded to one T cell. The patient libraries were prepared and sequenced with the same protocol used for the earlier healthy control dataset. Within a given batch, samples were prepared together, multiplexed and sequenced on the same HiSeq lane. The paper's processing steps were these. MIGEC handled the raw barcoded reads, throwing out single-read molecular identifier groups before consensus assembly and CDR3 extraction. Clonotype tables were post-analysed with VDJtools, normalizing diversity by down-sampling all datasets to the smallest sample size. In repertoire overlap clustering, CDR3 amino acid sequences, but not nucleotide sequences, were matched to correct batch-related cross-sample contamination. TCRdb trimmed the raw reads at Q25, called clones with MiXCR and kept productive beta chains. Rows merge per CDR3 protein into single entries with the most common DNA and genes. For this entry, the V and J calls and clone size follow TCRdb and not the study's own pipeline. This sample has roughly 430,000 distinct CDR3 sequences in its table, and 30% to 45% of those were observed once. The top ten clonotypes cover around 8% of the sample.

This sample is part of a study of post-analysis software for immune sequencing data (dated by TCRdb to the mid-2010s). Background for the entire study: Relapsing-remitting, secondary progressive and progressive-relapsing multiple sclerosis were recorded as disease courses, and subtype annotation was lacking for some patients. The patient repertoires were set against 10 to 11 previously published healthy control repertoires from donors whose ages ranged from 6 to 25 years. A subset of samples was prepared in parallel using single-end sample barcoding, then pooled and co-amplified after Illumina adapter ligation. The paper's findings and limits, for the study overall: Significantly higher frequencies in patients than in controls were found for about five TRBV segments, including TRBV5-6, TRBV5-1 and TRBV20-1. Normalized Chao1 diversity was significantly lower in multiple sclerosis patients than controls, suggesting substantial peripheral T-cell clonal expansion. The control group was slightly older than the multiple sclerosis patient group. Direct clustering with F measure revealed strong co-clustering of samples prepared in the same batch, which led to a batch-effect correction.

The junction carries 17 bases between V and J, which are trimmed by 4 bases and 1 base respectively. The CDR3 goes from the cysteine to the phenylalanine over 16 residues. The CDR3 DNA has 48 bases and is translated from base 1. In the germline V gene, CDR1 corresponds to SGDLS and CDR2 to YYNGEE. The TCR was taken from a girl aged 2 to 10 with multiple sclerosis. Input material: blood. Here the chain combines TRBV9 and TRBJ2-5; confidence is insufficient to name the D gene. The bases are TGTGCCAGCAGCATAGCTACTTTCGCCACCCAAGAGACCCAGTACTTC. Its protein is CASSIATFATQETQYF.